This entry lists 10 T cell receptor beta chains sequenced from one sample in a study of human T cells and chemical hapten exposure. Time point described: healthy volunteer bleed at 6 weeks. Total RNA extraction was carried out from unfractionated whole blood. TCRdb re-derived calls from the RACE reads in MiXCR, one entry per CDR3 protein. In the table there are 60,000 to 90,000 distinct CDR3 sequences, about 9.2% of which are singletons. Sequencing used whole blood. The receptors come from a female donor in good health. Some clones in this sample may be carry-over from other donors' samples.

About this clonotype itself: A much larger clonotype is one base distant, so this may be a read error. The CDR3 does not close with the conserved phenylalanine or tryptophan, likely indicating a read error. The CDR3 DNA reads as TGTGCCAGCAGCCAAGATTCCGGCAGGTACACAGATACGCAGTATTTA. Its translation is CASSQDSGRYTDTQYL. The V and J genes are TRBV14 and TRBJ2-3; D remains unclear. V lost 0 bases and J lost 2, with 12 bases in between. The CDR3 spans 16 residues. CDR1 is SGHDN and CDR2 is FVKESK in the germline V gene.

In its sample, this clonotype was seen many times. V and J are TRBV6-1 and TRBJ1-5; D unresolved. V was cut by 8 bases and J by 5 bases, with 13 bases left in between. The CDR3 is 13 residues long. CDR1 and CDR2 from the germline V gene are MNHNS and SASEGT. The CDR3 region has the DNA TGTGCCAGCGGAGGGAGGGAGGATCAGCCCCAGCATTTT. Translated, it gives CASGGREDQPQHF.

This clonotype was detected only a few times. V and J are TRBV2 and TRBJ2-2; 13 bases align to TRBD2. The CDR3 runs to 15 residues. Per the germline V gene, CDR1 is SNHLY and CDR2 is FYNNEI. Unmatched junction bases numbered 5, after V lost 8 bases and J lost 5 bases. CDR3 sequence: CASQLLAGGTGELFF. CDR3 in DNA: TGTGCCAGCCAACTACTAGCGGGGGGGACCGGGGAGCTGTTTTTT. The whole variable domain, remainder taken from reference TRBV2 and TRBJ2-2, is EPEVTQTPSHQVTQMGQEVILRCVPISNHLYFYWYRQILGQKVEFLVSFYNNEISEKSEIFDDQFSVERPDGSNFTLKIRSTKLEDSAMYFCASQLLAGGTGELFFGEGSRLTVL.

This clonotype was seen many times. The rearrangement joins TRBV13 to TRBJ1-4; 7 bases map to TRBD1. CDR1 is PRHDT, CDR2 FYEKMQ, per germline (reference sequence). This CDR3 spans 15 amino acids. With 2 bases clipped from V and 5 bases from J, the junction kept 5 bases outside the gene matches. The CDR3 DNA is TGTGCCAGCAGCTTAAGACAGGGCAGAAATGAAAAACTGTTTTTT. Translation gives CASSLRQGRNEKLFF.

This clonotype was counted at least ten times. The rearrangement joins TRBV3-2 to TRBJ1-4. TRBV3-2 is an annotated pseudogene. CDR3 length: 16 amino acids. The CDR3 coding sequence is TGTGCCAGCAGCCAAAAAGGGCTGTCAACTAATGAAAAACTGTTTTTT. It codes for CASSQKGLSTNEKLFF.

This clonotype showed up many times. The rearrangement links TRBV5-4 to TRBJ2-1, with TRBD2 identical over 8 bases. V lost 3 bases to trimming and J lost 2 bases; unmatched junction nucleotides: 10. CDR3 size: 17 residues. Germline V gene lookup returns CDR1 SGHNT and CDR2 YYREEE (reference sequence). The CDR3 is CASSSSHRRGAYNEQFF. Here the CDR3 DNA reads TGTGCCAGCAGCTCCTCCCATAGGCGGGGGGCCTACAATGAGCAGTTCTTC.

This sequence joins TRBV6-6 and TRBJ1-5; TRBD1 is a possible D gene (6 bases). Trimming took 7 bases from V and 1 from J, leaving 20 bases between them. Per the germline V gene, CDR1 is MNHNY and CDR2 is SVGAGI (reference sequence). This CDR3 has 17 residues. The chain's CDR3 is CASTQEEQGSSNQPQHF. CDR3 sequence (DNA): TGTGCCAGCACGCAGGAGGAACAGGGTTCAAGCAATCAGCCCCAGCATTTT.

This clonotype was picked up many times. The chain is built from TRBV5-1 and TRBJ2-3, with 11 positions matching TRBD2. There are 17 residues in the CDR3. Germline assignment: CDR1 SGHRS and CDR2 YFSETQ. V gave up 1 base and J gave up 2 bases; unmatched junction bases: 6. This CDR3 is CASSLSGLAEYTDTQYF. The CDR3 coding sequence is TGCGCCAGCAGCTTGTCGGGACTAGCGGAATACACAGATACGCAGTATTTT.

This clonotype was seen only a few times. V usage is TRBV28 and J usage is TRBJ2-5, with TRBD1 matching 8 bases. V shed 3 bases and J 3 bases; nucleotides not matched to a gene: 6. Germline lookup yields CDR1 MDHEN and CDR2 SYDVKM. This CDR3 has 15 residues. CDR3 amino acids: CASSLGQGAEETQYF. CDR3 coding DNA: TGTGCCAGCAGTTTGGGGCAGGGGGCGGAAGAGACCCAGTACTTC.

This clonotype turned up a few times. The genes are TRBV11-2 and TRBJ2-7; D not certain. Germline lookup yields CDR1 SGHAT and CDR2 FQNNGV. The CDR3 totals 14 residues. V gave up 0 bases and J gave up 0 bases, with 6 bases separating them. The CDR3 nucleotides read TGTGCCAGCAGCTTAGATGTCCCCTCCTACGAGCAGTACTTC. Protein: CASSLDVPSYEQYF.